Listed below are T cell receptor beta chains from one sample, sequenced in a study of Tregs in tolerant kidney transplant recipients. Some clones are missing from TCRdb's copy, which holds only in-frame ones; the method was immunoSEQ multiplex PCR. The sample has 100,000 to 130,000 clones, about 90% seen once. Sequences were derived from CD4+ T cells from blood, sampled before the transplant. The receptors originated from a human donor who received a combined kidney and bone marrow transplant. The CDR3 runs from the conserved cysteine through the conserved F or W. D genes are given only for firm matches. Only some rows state a clone size, as once, few, many or a class for expanded clones.

clone_size: .
v_call: TRBV7-8
d_call: .
j_call: TRBJ2-7
cdr3_nt: TGTGCCAGCAGCCCGACAGGTGCCACCTACGAGCAGTACTTC
cdr3_aa: CASSPTGATYEQYF

clone_size: .
v_call: TRBV5-6
d_call: TRBD2
j_call: TRBJ2-3
cdr3_nt: TGTGCCAGCAGCTTACGTGGGACTAGCGGGACCACAGATACGCAGTATTTT
cdr3_aa: CASSLRGTSGTTDTQYF

clone_size: .
v_call: TRBV15
d_call: .
j_call: TRBJ2-7
cdr3_nt: TGTGCCACCAGCAGAGAGGCGGCGGCTACCGGCGAGCAGTACTTC
cdr3_aa: CATSREAAATGEQYF

clone_size: .
v_call: TRBV6-6
d_call: TRBD2
j_call: TRBJ2-7
cdr3_nt: TGTGCCAGCAGATTCCTAGCGGGAGGACCCTACGAGCAGTACTTC
cdr3_aa: CASRFLAGGPYEQYF

clone_size: .
v_call: TRBV5-1
d_call: TRBD2
j_call: TRBJ2-5
cdr3_nt: TGCGCCAGCAGCGGAAGGGGACTAGCGGGGGGTGAGACCCAGTACTTC
cdr3_aa: CASSGRGLAGGETQYF

clone_size: once
v_call: TRBV30
d_call: .
j_call: TRBJ1-3
cdr3_nt: TGTGCCTGGGCTGGAGGGGGAAACACCATATATTTT
cdr3_aa: CAWAGGGNTIYF

clone_size: .
v_call: TRBV6-5
d_call: .
j_call: TRBJ2-7
cdr3_nt: TGTGCCAGCAGTTCGACCAGGGGCGCCTACGAGCAGTACTTC
cdr3_aa: CASSSTRGAYEQYF

clone_size: few
v_call: TRBV5-1
d_call: TRBD1
j_call: TRBJ1-1
cdr3_nt: TGCGCCAGCGGCGACAGGGGCAACACTGAAGCTTTCTTT
cdr3_aa: CASGDRGNTEAFF

clone_size: .
v_call: TRBV4-2
d_call: TRBD2
j_call: TRBJ2-1
cdr3_nt: TGTGCCAGCAGTCCCCTAGCGGGGGGATCGACGACCTACAATGAGCAGTTCTTC
cdr3_aa: CASSPLAGGSTTYNEQFF

clone_size: .
v_call: TRBV19
d_call: TRBD2
j_call: TRBJ2-5
cdr3_nt: TGTGCCACGAGGACTAGCGGGAGCGTTGAGACCCAGTACTTC
cdr3_aa: CATRTSGSVETQYF

clone_size: .
v_call: TRBV7-9
d_call: TRBD2
j_call: TRBJ2-3
cdr3_nt: TGTGCCAGCAGCACTAGCGGGAGAACAGATACGCAGTATTTT
cdr3_aa: CASSTSGRTDTQYF

clone_size: few
v_call: TRBV5-1
d_call: .
j_call: TRBJ2-5
cdr3_nt: TGCGCCAGCAGTCTCCAAGAGACCCAGTACTTC
cdr3_aa: CASSLQETQYF

clone_size: .
v_call: TRBV12-5
d_call: .
j_call: TRBJ1-1
cdr3_nt: TGTGCTAGTGGTTTCCGGGCGGGGAACACTGAAGCTTTCTTT
cdr3_aa: CASGFRAGNTEAFF

clone_size: once
v_call: TRBV7-2
d_call: .
j_call: TRBJ2-1
cdr3_nt: TGTGCCAGCAGCTCACAGGGATACAATGAGCAGTTCTTC
cdr3_aa: CASSSQGYNEQFF

clone_size: .
v_call: TRBV7-6
d_call: .
j_call: TRBJ2-3
cdr3_nt: TGTGCCAGCAGCCCCGGTGGAGATACGCAGTATTTT
cdr3_aa: CASSPGGDTQYF

clone_size: .
v_call: TRBV11-3
d_call: .
j_call: TRBJ1-4
cdr3_nt: TGTGCCAGCAGCTCGGACGCCCTCGGGGAACTGTTTTTT
cdr3_aa: CASSSDALGELFF

clone_size: once
v_call: TRBV21-1
d_call: .
j_call: TRBJ1-5
cdr3_nt: TGTGCCAGCAGCAAAGTTAATGGGCGCCTTAGCAATCAGCCCCAGCATTTT
cdr3_aa: CASSKVNGRLSNQPQHF

clone_size: .
v_call: TRBV7-2
d_call: .
j_call: TRBJ1-1
cdr3_nt: TGTGCCAGCAGCCTTCAGGGGAACACTGAAGCTTTCTTT
cdr3_aa: CASSLQGNTEAFF

clone_size: .
v_call: TRBV5-4
d_call: TRBD1
j_call: TRBJ2-7
cdr3_nt: TGTGCCAGCAGCTTGGCAGGGGGCTCCCGAGCCTACGAGCAGTACTTC
cdr3_aa: CASSLAGGSRAYEQYF

clone_size: .
v_call: TRBV5-1
d_call: TRBD2
j_call: TRBJ2-3
cdr3_nt: TGCGCCAGCAGCTCGGAGGGGACTAGTTCGGCAGATACGCAGTATTTT
cdr3_aa: CASSSEGTSSADTQYF

clone_size: .
v_call: TRBV6-6
d_call: TRBD1
j_call: TRBJ1-4
cdr3_nt: TGTGCCAGCATCCGGGGGACAGGGGTCACTAATGAAAAACTGTTTTTT
cdr3_aa: CASIRGTGVTNEKLFF

clone_size: .
v_call: TRBV7-2
d_call: .
j_call: TRBJ1-2
cdr3_nt: TGTGCCAGCAGCTTAAATGCAGGCAGGGGCTACACCTTC
cdr3_aa: CASSLNAGRGYTF

clone_size: .
v_call: TRBV6-1
d_call: TRBD1
j_call: TRBJ1-4
cdr3_nt: TGTGCCAGCAGAGGACAGGGGGTAACTAATGAAAAACTGTTTTTT
cdr3_aa: CASRGQGVTNEKLFF

clone_size: once
v_call: TRBV7-6
d_call: TRBD2
j_call: TRBJ2-3
cdr3_nt: TGTGCCAGCAGCCGTCTTCTAGCGGGAGACGCAGATACGCAGTATTTT
cdr3_aa: CASSRLLAGDADTQYF

clone_size: few
v_call: TRBV7-9
d_call: .
j_call: TRBJ1-6
cdr3_nt: TGTGCCAGCAGTTCAACTCTCGGAGGGTCTTCACCCCTCCACTTT
cdr3_aa: CASSSTLGGSSPLHF

clone_size: few
v_call: TRBV4-1
d_call: .
j_call: TRBJ2-7
cdr3_nt: TGCGCCAGCAGCCAAGATCGGACACGCTCCTACGAGCAGTACTTC
cdr3_aa: CASSQDRTRSYEQYF

clone_size: .
v_call: TRBV7-9
d_call: .
j_call: TRBJ1-3
cdr3_nt: TGTGCCAGCAGCCGGGGACAAGTGGAAAACACCATATATTTT
cdr3_aa: CASSRGQVENTIYF

clone_size: .
v_call: TRBV5-1
d_call: TRBD1
j_call: TRBJ2-3
cdr3_nt: TGCGCCAGCAGCCACCGGGACAGCCCTCGGATTTCGCAGTATTTT
cdr3_aa: CASSHRDSPRISQYF

clone_size: .
v_call: TRBV6-5
d_call: .
j_call: TRBJ1-5
cdr3_nt: TGTGCCAGCAGTTATAGGGGGTTTAGCAATCAGCCCCAGCATTTT
cdr3_aa: CASSYRGFSNQPQHF

clone_size: .
v_call: TRBV18
d_call: TRBD1
j_call: TRBJ1-2
cdr3_nt: TGTGCCAGCTCGCGGGACAGGGGAAGCGATGGCTACACCTTC
cdr3_aa: CASSRDRGSDGYTF

clone_size: .
v_call: TRBV19
d_call: TRBD2
j_call: TRBJ2-5
cdr3_nt: TGTGCCAGTAGGAGACTAGCGGGAGGGCCTGAGGAGACCCAGTACTTC
cdr3_aa: CASRRLAGGPEETQYF

clone_size: .
v_call: TRBV6-5
d_call: TRBD2
j_call: TRBJ2-3
cdr3_nt: TGTGCCAGCAGACGGACTAGCGGGGCGGATACGCAGTATTTT
cdr3_aa: CASRRTSGADTQYF

clone_size: .
v_call: TRBV11-2
d_call: TRBD2
j_call: TRBJ2-3
cdr3_nt: TGTGCCAGCAGCACCCCCGCCCGGGGATTAGCGGGTGTGGATACGCAGTATTTT
cdr3_aa: CASSTPARGLAGVDTQYF

clone_size: .
v_call: TRBV5-4
d_call: .
j_call: TRBJ1-2
cdr3_nt: TGTGCCAGCAGCTCCCTCGGGTCAGGGACAACATATGGCTACACCTTC
cdr3_aa: CASSSLGSGTTYGYTF

clone_size: .
v_call: TRBV4-1
d_call: TRBD2
j_call: TRBJ2-5
cdr3_nt: TGCGCCAGCAGCCAAGGCGGGGGACTAGCCCCCCAGGAGACCCAGTACTTC
cdr3_aa: CASSQGGGLAPQETQYF

clone_size: .
v_call: TRBV19
d_call: .
j_call: TRBJ1-1
cdr3_nt: TGTGCCAGTAGTAAACTTGACAGTTTTGAAGCTTTCTTT
cdr3_aa: CASSKLDSFEAFF

clone_size: .
v_call: TRBV21-1
d_call: .
j_call: TRBJ2-7
cdr3_nt: TGTGCCAGCAGCAAAGAGCGGGAGATTAAGTACGAGCAGTACTTC
cdr3_aa: CASSKEREIKYEQYF

clone_size: .
v_call: TRBV4-2
d_call: TRBD1
j_call: TRBJ2-3
cdr3_nt: TGTGCCAGCAGCCAAGAGGGACAGTTTGAGGGAGATACGCAGTATTTT
cdr3_aa: CASSQEGQFEGDTQYF

clone_size: .
v_call: TRBV7-2
d_call: TRBD2
j_call: TRBJ2-1
cdr3_nt: TGTGCCAGCAGCTTAGTTCCTGGGGGACTAGCGGGAGCCAATGAGCAGTTCTTC
cdr3_aa: CASSLVPGGLAGANEQFF

clone_size: .
v_call: TRBV19
d_call: .
j_call: TRBJ2-1
cdr3_nt: TGTGCCAGTAGCCGCCGGGGGTACAATGAGCAGTTCTTC
cdr3_aa: CASSRRGYNEQFF

clone_size: .
v_call: TRBV2
d_call: .
j_call: TRBJ1-5
cdr3_nt: TGTGCCAGCAGTGACGGGGGGCAGCCCCAGCATTTT
cdr3_aa: CASSDGGQPQHF

clone_size: .
v_call: TRBV5-1
d_call: TRBD2
j_call: TRBJ2-1
cdr3_nt: TGCGCCAGCAGCGGGGGGACTAGCGGGAGTCCCTACAATGAGCAGTTCTTC
cdr3_aa: CASSGGTSGSPYNEQFF

clone_size: .
v_call: TRBV9
d_call: .
j_call: TRBJ1-1
cdr3_nt: TGTGCCAGCAGCGATTGGACAGCCGAGAACACTGAAGCTTTCTTT
cdr3_aa: CASSDWTAENTEAFF

clone_size: .
v_call: TRBV7-2
d_call: .
j_call: TRBJ2-1
cdr3_nt: TGTGCCAGCAGCTTTTCGAGTACGATAAATGAGCAGTTCTTC
cdr3_aa: CASSFSSTINEQFF

clone_size: .
v_call: TRBV11-2
d_call: .
j_call: TRBJ2-1
cdr3_nt: TGTGCCAGCAGCTTAGAGTTAGGTAGCCCCTACAATGAGCAGTTCTTC
cdr3_aa: CASSLELGSPYNEQFF

clone_size: .
v_call: TRBV5-1
d_call: .
j_call: TRBJ2-6
cdr3_nt: TGCGCCAGCAGCCCGGTGCCGATTCCTGGGGCCAACGTCCTGACTTTC
cdr3_aa: CASSPVPIPGANVLTF

clone_size: .
v_call: TRBV19
d_call: TRBD1
j_call: TRBJ1-6
cdr3_nt: TGTGCCAGTAGCTCCGCGACAGGGGCCATTTCACCCCTCCACTTT
cdr3_aa: CASSSATGAISPLHF

clone_size: .
v_call: TRBV2
d_call: .
j_call: TRBJ1-4
cdr3_nt: TGTGCCGCGGGGGATTTCAGGGGACTGTTTTTT
cdr3_aa: CAAGDFRGLFF

clone_size: .
v_call: TRBV19
d_call: TRBD1
j_call: TRBJ1-1
cdr3_nt: TGTGCCAGTAGTCCGCTGACAGGGGTGAGGGAAGCTTTCTTT
cdr3_aa: CASSPLTGVREAFF

clone_size: .
v_call: TRBV28
d_call: TRBD2
j_call: TRBJ2-1
cdr3_nt: TGTGCCAGCAGTCTCCTTAGCGGGAGGGCCGATGAGCAGTTCTTC
cdr3_aa: CASSLLSGRADEQFF